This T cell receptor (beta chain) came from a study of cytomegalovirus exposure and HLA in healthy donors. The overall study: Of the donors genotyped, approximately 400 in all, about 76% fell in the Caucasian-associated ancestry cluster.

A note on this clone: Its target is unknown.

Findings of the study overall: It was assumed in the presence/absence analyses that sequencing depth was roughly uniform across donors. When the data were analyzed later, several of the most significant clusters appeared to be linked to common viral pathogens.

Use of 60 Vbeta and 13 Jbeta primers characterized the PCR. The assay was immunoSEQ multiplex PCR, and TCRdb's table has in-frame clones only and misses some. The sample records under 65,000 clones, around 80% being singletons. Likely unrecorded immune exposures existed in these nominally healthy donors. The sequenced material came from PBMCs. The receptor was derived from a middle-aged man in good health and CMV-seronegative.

For the CDR3, the DNA is TGTGCCAGTAGCCAGACCGGGATACAGAGCGAAAAACTGTTTTTT. It codes for CASSQTGIQSEKLFF. The gene calls are TRBV19 and TRBJ1-4; unclear D gene. From germline, CDR1 is LNHDA and CDR2 SQIVND (reference sequence). The CDR3 spans 15 residues. Trimming pared 6 bases from V and 8 bases from J, leaving 19 bases between.